The 23 T cell receptor beta chains in this list originate from one sample, sequenced in a study of control samples from healthy donors and cancer patients. Here immunoSEQ multiplex PCR was the method, and the copy in TCRdb shows in-frame clones only, minus some. The table has 85,000 to 95,000 clones, 88% seen once; the top ten hold roughly 14%. Sequenced input: blood. Every receptor here comes from a woman in her 70s in good health.

Remarks on this clone: Other nucleotide sequences from this sample produce the same CDR3. The J gene is TRBJ1-5, the V gene TRBV9; D perhaps matches TRBD1 (5 bases). V dropped 0 bases and J dropped 3 bases, with 7 bases sitting between them. This CDR3 is 14 amino acids long. The germline CDR1 and CDR2 sequences are SGDLS and YYNGEE. In DNA, the CDR3 is TGTGCCAGCAGCGTAGACGGGGCCAATCAGCCCCAGCATTTT. Translating it yields CASSVDGANQPQHF.

CDR3 sequence: CASKIQETQYF. The DNA for the CDR3 is TGTGCCAGCAAGATTCAAGAGACCCAGTACTTC. The J gene is TRBJ2-5, the V gene TRBV11-2; D is unclear. CDR3 length: 11 residues. The germline CDR1 and CDR2 sequences are SGHAT and FQNNGV. Trimming removed 7 bases from V and 2 bases from J, with 5 bases in between.

The sample holds one count of this clone. The V gene is TRBV5-1, the J gene TRBJ1-2; 9 bases line up with TRBD1. Germline-derived CDR1 and CDR2 are SGHRS and YFSETQ. This CDR3 is 15 amino acids long. V was pared by 0 bases and J by 6 bases, with 6 bases of the junction left unmatched. Here the CDR3 reads CASSLEGTGSDGYTF. Written as DNA, the CDR3 is TGCGCCAGCAGCTTGGAAGGGACAGGGAGCGATGGCTACACCTTC.

The gene calls are TRBV5-1 and TRBJ1-5; D perhaps matches TRBD1 (5 bases). Germline CDR1 is SGHRS and CDR2 is YFSETQ. The V end was cut by 0 bases, the J end by 0 bases, with 13 bases between. The CDR3 runs to 17 residues. Written as DNA, the CDR3 is TGCGCCAGCAGCTTGGGCCAGGGCGATTCTAGCAATCAGCCCCAGCATTTT. Protein product: CASSLGQGDSSNQPQHF.

CDR3 sequence reads: CASSYGEVAFF. The CDR3 DNA reads TGTGCCAGCAGTTATGGAGAGGTAGCTTTCTTT. The V call is TRBV6-5, the J call TRBJ1-1; D remains unclear. Trimming removed 3 bases at V and 10 bases at J, with 9 bases between. CDR1 MNHEY and CDR2 SVGAGI come from the germline V gene. The CDR3 extends over 11 amino acids.

This clone has just one count. The J gene is TRBJ1-6, the V gene TRBV25-1, with D perhaps TRBD1 (5 bases). The germline V and J ends were trimmed by 1 base and 9 bases, with 13 bases remaining between them. Looked up from germline, CDR1 is MGHDK and CDR2 is SYGVNS. This CDR3 spans 15 amino acids. The CDR3 DNA follows: TGTGCCAGCAGTGAATCCGTGGGGGGTGGTTCACCCCTCCACTTT. Protein: CASSESVGGGSPLHF.

The CDR3 region is CASRRPGQGVPGELFF. The DNA for the CDR3 is TGTGCCAGTAGACGCCCGGGACAGGGGGTACCCGGGGAGCTGTTTTTT. The V gene is TRBV19, the J gene TRBJ2-2, with 11 bases aligning to TRBD1. The CDR3 runs to 16 residues. Germline-derived CDR1 and CDR2 are LNHDA and SQIVND (reference sequence). V was clipped by 6 bases and J by 6 bases; unmatched bases: 9.

The rearrangement joins TRBV5-4 to TRBJ2-3; no definite D call. Germline V gene data show CDR1 as SGHNT and CDR2 as YYREEE (reference sequence). The germline V and J ends were trimmed by 3 bases and 0 bases, with 5 bases remaining between them. This CDR3 region has 13 residues. The CDR3 bases are TGTGCCAGCAGCTCCTCTAGCACAGATACGCAGTATTTT. This encodes CASSSSSTDTQYF.

The V call is TRBV6-2 or TRBV6-3, the J call TRBJ2-6; 9 bases are a match to TRBD1. The trim removed 4 bases at V and 2 bases at J, leaving 6 bases unmatched. Germline values: CDR1 MNHEY, CDR2 SVGEGT. CDR3 length: 17 amino acids. This CDR3 reads CASSSGTGRAGANVLTF. The CDR3 nucleotides read TGTGCCAGCAGTTCCGGGACAGGGAGGGCTGGGGCCAACGTCCTGACTTTC.

This chain connects TRBV29-1 to TRBJ1-2; TRBD1 agrees at 9 bases. CDR1 is SQVTM, CDR2 ANQGSEA, per germline. V shed 7 bases and J 2 bases; nucleotides not matched to a gene: 17. The CDR3 has 17 amino acids. CDR3 in DNA: TGCAGCGCCGCGCACAGGGGGCGCCCGGAAACGAACTATGGCTACACCTTC. Amino acids: CSAAHRGRPETNYGYTF. Looking up the rest from reference TRBV29-1 and TRBJ1-2 gives the full variable domain: SAVISQKPSRDICQRGTSLTIQCQVDSQVTMMFWYRQQPGQSLTLIATANQGSEATYESGFVIDKFPISRPNLTFSTLTVSNMSPEDSSIYLCSAAHRGRPETNYGYTFGSGTRLTVV.

This chain uses TRBV30 with TRBJ1-1; D remains unclear. CDR1 GTSNPN and CDR2 SVGIG come from the germline V gene (reference sequence). Trimming removed 4 bases from V and 1 base from J, with 7 bases in between. This CDR3 region has 12 residues. CDR3 sequence (DNA): TGTGCCTGGAATATGGGGAACACTGAAGCTTTCTTT. Its translation: CAWNMGNTEAFF.

The chain carries TRBV18 and TRBJ2-7, with TRBD2 identical over 7 bases. The trim removed 1 base at V and 3 bases at J, leaving 0 bases unmatched. The CDR3 extends over 13 amino acids. The germline V gene has CDR1 KGHSH and CDR2 LQKENI. CDR3 coding DNA: TGTGCCAGCTCACCACGGGACTACTACGAGCAGTACTTC. This translates into CASSPRDYYEQYF.

V is TRBV19 and J is TRBJ1-5, with TRBD1 matching over 11 bases. The CDR3 loop spans 16 amino acids. CDR1 LNHDA and CDR2 SQIVND come from the germline V gene (reference sequence). V shed 7 bases, J shed 2 bases, and the junction held 7 bases outside the gene matches. The CDR3 is CASTRTGGGRNQPQHF. The CDR3, as DNA: TGTGCCAGTACCAGGACAGGGGGCGGCCGCAATCAGCCCCAGCATTTT.

The chain combines TRBV5-1 with TRBJ2-7, with 11 bases matching TRBD1. The ends lost 3 bases at V and 7 bases at J; junction bases unmatched: 6. The CDR3 is 14 amino acids. The germline V gene has CDR1 SGHRS and CDR2 YFSETQ. The CDR3 DNA follows: TGCGCCAGCAGCTCTCGGGACAGGGGGAGGGAGCAGTACTTC. It translates to CASSSRDRGREQYF. The entire variable domain, with the rest obtained from reference TRBV5-1 and TRBJ2-7, is as follows: KAGVTQTPRYLIKTRGQQVTLSCSPISGHRSVSWYQQTPGQGLQFLFEYFSETQRNKGNFPGRFSGRQFSNSRSEMNVSTLELGDSALYLCASSSRDRGREQYFGPGTRLTVT.

This chain links TRBV4-1 with TRBJ2-5; 9 nucleotides line up with TRBD1. Germline V lookup: CDR1 MGHRA, CDR2 YSYEKL. V lost 0 bases, J lost 11 bases, and 13 bases stayed unmatched. The length of the CDR3 is 16 residues. CDR3 sequence: CASSQDVTGGSPKQYF. The CDR3 region has the DNA TGCGCCAGCAGCCAAGATGTCACAGGGGGCTCCCCAAAACAGTACTTC.

This clone came up once. This rearrangement joins TRBV4-3 to TRBJ1-1; D remains ambiguous. V lost 0 bases and J 5 bases, leaving 7 bases between the germline ends. The CDR3 totals 13 residues. Germline values: CDR1 LGHNA, CDR2 YSLEER. The CDR3 loop is CASSQDPSTEAFF. CDR3 in DNA: TGCGCCAGCAGCCAAGACCCATCTACTGAAGCTTTCTTT.

The CDR3 nucleotides read TGTGCCAGCAGCAGCCGGTCCGTTCTTACGACTAATGAAAAACTGTTTTTT. It codes for CASSSRSVLTTNEKLFF. The chain joins TRBV7-8 to TRBJ1-4; D is unresolved. The CDR3 is made up of 17 amino acids. V lost 5 bases and J lost 2, with 18 bases in between. The V gene's germline CDR1 is SGHVS and CDR2 FQNEAQ.

The chain joins TRBV19 to TRBJ1-2, with a weak D call TRBD1 (6 bases). This CDR3 has 14 amino acids. CDR1 and CDR2 from the germline V gene are LNHDA and SQIVND (reference sequence). Trimming removed 5 bases from V and 4 bases from J, with 14 bases in between. As DNA, the CDR3 is TGTGCCAGTAGTCGTGCTGACAGGCCCTATGGCTACACCTTC. Encoded protein: CASSRADRPYGYTF.

The chain has TRBV12-3 or TRBV12-4 and TRBJ1-2; TRBD1 agrees at 7 bases. V dropped 4 bases and J dropped 6; count of bases not matched to a gene: 5. The length of the CDR3 is 13 residues. CDR3 coding DNA: TGTGCCAGCAGTTCTCAGGGGGTTCATGGCTACACCTTC. This encodes CASSSQGVHGYTF.

This clone was recorded once. The chain uses TRBV7-2 and TRBJ1-2; TRBD1 matches 10 bases. The CDR3 is 14 residues long. V lost 6 bases and J lost 7; bases outside the gene matches: 8. Germline CDR1 reads SGHTA; CDR2 reads FQGNSA. The CDR3 loop is CASRQTGGGSGYTF. CDR3 in DNA: TGTGCCAGCAGGCAGACAGGGGGCGGCTCTGGCTACACCTTC.

V is TRBV2 and J is TRBJ1-2; D gene unclear. Germline CDR1 is SNHLY and CDR2 is FYNNEI. V dropped 0 bases and J dropped 6 bases, with 11 bases sitting between them. The CDR3 extends over 14 amino acids. The DNA for the CDR3 is TGTGCCAGCAGTGAAGCTGCCCTCGGGGATGGCTACACCTTC. Its protein is CASSEAALGDGYTF.

J is TRBJ2-5 and V is TRBV3-1 (or the pseudogene TRBV3-2); D is unclear. V was cut by 1 base and J by 6 bases, with 6 bases left in between. The CDR3 is 12 amino acids. Looked up from germline, CDR1 is LGHDT and CDR2 is YNNKEL (reference sequence). CDR3 DNA sequence: TGTGCCAGCAGCCAAGGACTCCAGACCCAGTACTTC. Its protein product is CASSQGLQTQYF.

The rearrangement uses TRBV5-6 and TRBJ2-6, with D hard to call. CDR3 size: 15 residues. CDR1 is SGHDT and CDR2 is YYEEEE in the germline V gene. V lost 2 bases to trimming and J lost 4 bases, with 10 bases between them. CDR3 sequence (DNA): TGTGCCAGCAGCTTCCCGGGTACAGGGGCCAACGTCCTGACTTTC. Amino acids: CASSFPGTGANVLTF.